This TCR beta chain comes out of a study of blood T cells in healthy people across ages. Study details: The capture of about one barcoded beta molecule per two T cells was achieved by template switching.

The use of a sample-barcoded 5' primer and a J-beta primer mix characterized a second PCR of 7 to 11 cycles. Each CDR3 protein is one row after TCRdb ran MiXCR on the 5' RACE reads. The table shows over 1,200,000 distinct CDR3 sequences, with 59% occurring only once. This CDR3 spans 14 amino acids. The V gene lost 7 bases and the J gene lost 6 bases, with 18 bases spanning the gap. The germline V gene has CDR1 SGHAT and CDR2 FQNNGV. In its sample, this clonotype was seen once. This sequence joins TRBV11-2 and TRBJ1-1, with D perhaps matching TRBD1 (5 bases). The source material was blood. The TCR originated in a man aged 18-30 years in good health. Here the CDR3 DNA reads TGTGCCAGCACCGTAAGCGGGGCTTACGCTGAAGCTTTCTTT. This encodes CASTVSGAYAEAFF. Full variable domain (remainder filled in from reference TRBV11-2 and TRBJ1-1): EAGVAQSPRYKIIEKRQSVAFWCNPISGHATLYWYQQILGQGPKLLIQFQNNGVVDDSQLPKDRFSAERLKGVDSTLKIQPAKLEDSAVYLCASTVSGAYAEAFFGQGTRLTVV.